Following are 31 T cell receptor beta chains from one sample sequenced in a study of regulatory T cells in long-lasting Graves disease. Time point of the sample: newly diagnosed GD, antithyroid drugs for less than 3 months. PBMC RNA was the source of the TCR library. Libraries of TCR beta came from iRepertoire HTBI primers plus Arm-PCR of CDR3 regions. Each CDR3 protein is one row after TCRdb ran MiXCR on the multiplex PCR reads. This sample has some 250,000 distinct CDR3 sequences, with 18% found just once. This sample also belongs to another study, concerning T cells in Graves' hyperthyroidism and ophthalmopathy.

The sequencing here drew on peripheral blood mononuclear cells (PBMCs), taken at new diagnosis, from a patient treated with antithyroid drugs. All receptors derive from a woman in her thirties with Graves disease.

This clonotype showed up many times. This rearrangement joins TRBV13 to TRBJ2-7; the D gene is possibly TRBD2 (6 bases). There are 16 residues in the CDR3. Trimming stripped 5 bases from V and 4 bases from J, with 21 bases between. Germline V lookup: CDR1 PRHDT, CDR2 FYEKMQ (reference sequence). This CDR3 is CASSPPGRGPFYEQYF. Written as DNA, the CDR3 is TGTGCCAGCAGCCCTCCGGGGCGGGGACCCTTTTACGAGCAGTACTTC.

The sample holds many counts of this clonotype. The chain joins TRBV7-2 to TRBJ2-5, with 10 bases that match TRBD2. CDR3 length: 14 amino acids. Germline trimming cut 5 bases from V and 3 bases from J; bases unmatched to any gene: 3. Germline V gives CDR1 SGHTA, CDR2 FQGNSA. The CDR3 DNA sequence: TGTGCCAGCAGCCTCGGGACTAGCGAAGAGACCCAGTACTTC. This encodes CASSLGTSEETQYF.

This clonotype was seen many times. This rearrangement joins TRBV7-2 to TRBJ2-1; no clear D gene. CDR1 and CDR2 from the germline V gene are SGHTA and FQGNSA. The CDR3 totals 13 residues. V was cut by 5 bases and J by 6 bases, with 11 bases left in between. CDR3 region: CASSVTGSNEQFF. CDR3 DNA sequence: TGTGCCAGCAGCGTGACTGGCAGCAATGAGCAGTTCTTC. The variable domain in full, with the rest retrieved from reference TRBV7-2 and TRBJ2-1, is GAGVSQSPSNKVTEKGKDVELRCDPISGHTALYWYRQSLGQGLEFLIYFQGNSAPDKSGLPSDRFSAERTGGSVSTLTIQRTQQEDSAVYLCASSVTGSNEQFFGPGTRLTVL.

This clonotype was counted at least ten times. The gene calls are TRBV20-1 and TRBJ1-2; no clear D gene. In germline, CDR1 is DFQATT, CDR2 SNEGSKA (reference sequence). CDR3 length: 13 residues. V was pared by 4 bases and J by 0 bases, with 9 bases between. CDR3 coding DNA: TGCAGTGCTATTTGGGAGACTAACTATGGCTACACCTTC. Translated, it gives CSAIWETNYGYTF.

There are many counts of this clonotype. The DNA of the CDR3 is TGTGCCAGCACCGGACAGGGGACCACTGAAGCTTTCTTT. Encoded protein: CASTGQGTTEAFF. V usage is TRBV6-1 and J usage is TRBJ1-1; 9 positions match TRBD1. Germline CDR1 MNHNS, CDR2 SASEGT. The CDR3 consists of 13 residues. Trimming cost V 7 bases and J 4 bases; bases outside gene matches: 4.

The J gene is TRBJ1-6, the V gene TRBV19, with TRBD1 matching 9 bases. After removal of 7 bases from V and 6 bases from J, the junction contained 7 bases not matched to a gene. CDR1 is LNHDA and CDR2 is SQIVND in the germline V gene (reference sequence). This CDR3 has 15 residues. CDR3 sequence: CASTITGGRNSPLHF. The CDR3 DNA sequence: TGTGCCAGTACCATAACAGGGGGCCGTAATTCACCCCTCCACTTT.

This clonotype has a count of ten or more. This chain links TRBV5-1 with TRBJ1-3, with 11 bases aligning to TRBD1. The V gene's germline CDR1 is SGHRS and CDR2 YFSETQ. With 4 bases clipped from V and 0 bases from J, the junction kept 9 bases outside the gene matches. This CDR3 has 18 residues. CDR3 amino acids: CASSPRTGGRFSGNTIYF. The CDR3 DNA follows: TGCGCCAGCAGCCCACGGACAGGGGGCCGGTTCTCTGGAAACACCATATATTTT. Looking up the rest from reference TRBV5-1 and TRBJ1-3 gives the full variable domain: KAGVTQTPRYLIKTRGQQVTLSCSPISGHRSVSWYQQTPGQGLQFLFEYFSETQRNKGNFPGRFSGRQFSNSRSEMNVSTLELGDSALYLCASSPRTGGRFSGNTIYFGEGSWLTVV.

In its sample, this clonotype was seen many times. V usage is TRBV11-2 and J usage is TRBJ2-5, with no clear D. Germline CDR1 SGHAT, CDR2 FQNNGV. V was cut by 8 bases and J by 5 bases, with 12 bases left in between. CDR3 length: 12 residues. CDR3 amino acids: CASRNLGETQYF. The CDR3 DNA sequence: TGTGCCAGCCGCAATCTGGGGGAGACCCAGTACTTC.

The sample holds many counts of this clonotype. This chain uses TRBV5-4 with TRBJ2-1; TRBD2 matches 7 bases. The CDR3 covers 16 residues. Germline CDR1 SGHNT, CDR2 YYREEE (reference sequence). The junction had 9 bases not matched to a gene; V was cut back by 4 bases and J by 2 bases. The CDR3 DNA sequence: TGTGCCAGCAGCCCTTCGTTCGGGGGGACCTACAATGAGCAGTTCTTC. This codes for CASSPSFGGTYNEQFF.

This clonotype showed up many times. The gene calls are TRBV20-1 and TRBJ1-2; 10 bases align to TRBD1. V was pared by 6 bases and J by 6 bases, with 7 bases of the junction left unmatched. Germline lookup yields CDR1 DFQATT and CDR2 SNEGSKA (reference sequence). The CDR3 is 13 residues long. In DNA, the CDR3 is TGCAGTGCCTACGACAGGGGGCGGGATGGCTACACCTTC. Amino acid sequence: CSAYDRGRDGYTF.

V is TRBV6-1 and J is TRBJ1-2; 8 bases match TRBD1. The CDR3 has 12 residues. V was pared by 10 bases and J by 4 bases, with 5 bases of the junction left unmatched. The germline V gene encodes CDR1 MNHNS and CDR2 SASEGT. The CDR3 nucleotides read TGTGCCACGTGGACAGGGACCTATGGCTACACCTTC. This gives the protein CATWTGTYGYTF.

This clonotype was seen repeatedly, ten times or more. The chain combines TRBV20-1 with TRBJ2-3, with 8 bases aligning to TRBD2. The germline CDR1 and CDR2 sequences are DFQATT and SNEGSKA (reference sequence). This CDR3 is 15 amino acids long. V lost 0 bases and J lost 3; bases outside the gene matches: 5. This CDR3 reads CSARDRLAGTDTQYF. The CDR3, as DNA: TGCAGTGCTAGAGATCGGTTAGCGGGGACAGATACGCAGTATTTT.

The CDR3 spells CASSTHRGVGGTEAFF. DNA of the CDR3: TGTGCCAGCAGTACCCACAGGGGTGTCGGGGGCACTGAAGCTTTCTTT. The V call is TRBV6-1, the J call TRBJ1-1; 7 bases agree with TRBD1. The V gene's germline CDR1 is MNHNS and CDR2 SASEGT. CDR3 size: 16 residues. Trimming removed 5 bases from V and 4 bases from J; junction bases left unmatched: 13.

This clonotype was detected ten times or more. The V call is TRBV15, the J call TRBJ1-6; TRBD1 agrees at 8 bases. The CDR3 spans 17 residues. Per germline, CDR1 LNHNV and CDR2 YYDKDF (reference sequence). The trim removed 1 base at V and 0 bases at J, leaving 2 bases unmatched. CDR3 amino acids: CATSRGTGSSYNSPLHF. The CDR3 DNA sequence: TGTGCCACCAGCAGAGGGACAGGGAGCTCCTATAATTCACCCCTCCACTTT.

The chain has TRBV7-2 and TRBJ1-1; no definite D call. CDR1 and CDR2 from the germline V gene are SGHTA and FQGNSA. The CDR3 contains 16 residues. V dropped 2 bases and J dropped 5 bases, with 18 bases sitting between them. CDR3: CASSLWLPDIRTEAFF. The CDR3 DNA reads as TGTGCCAGCAGCTTATGGTTACCTGATATTCGGACTGAAGCTTTCTTT.

Ten or more counts support this clonotype. This chain links TRBV7-2 with TRBJ1-1, with no clear D. Germline CDR1 reads SGHTA; CDR2 reads FQGNSA. This CDR3 region has 13 residues. Trimming left V 6 bases short and J 8 bases short, with 16 bases between. The CDR3 sequence is CASRAIYGDEAFF. The CDR3 DNA reads TGTGCCAGCAGGGCTATCTATGGAGACGAAGCTTTCTTT.

This clonotype was detected many times. The chain carries TRBV6-1 and TRBJ1-2, with D possibly matching TRBD1 (5 bases). The CDR3 has 16 amino acids. From germline, CDR1 is MNHNS and CDR2 SASEGT. Trimming pared 0 bases from V and 4 bases from J, leaving 15 bases between. The CDR3 DNA reads TGTGCCAGCAGTGAAGCCGTTGGCGGGGGAGGCTATGGCTACACCTTC. Protein sequence: CASSEAVGGGGYGYTF.

This chain connects TRBV27 to TRBJ1-1, with 10 bases matching TRBD1. The CDR3 is 16 amino acids. Trimming at V came to 6 bases and at J to 2 bases, leaving 9 bases not matched to a gene. Germline V gene data show CDR1 as MNHEY and CDR2 as SMNVEV (reference sequence). The CDR3 here is CASRKGRQGANTEAFF. The CDR3 coding sequence is TGTGCCAGCAGGAAGGGACGACAGGGGGCAAACACTGAAGCTTTCTTT.

This clonotype was observed many times. This rearrangement joins TRBV7-2 to TRBJ2-7, with TRBD2 matching over 8 bases. CDR3 length: 17 amino acids. The V gene end was trimmed by 2 bases and the J gene end by 2 bases; junction bases not matched to a gene: 11. Germline V gene lookup returns CDR1 SGHTA and CDR2 FQGNSA. CDR3: CASSLKEAVGGAYEQYF. CDR3 nucleotides: TGTGCCAGCAGCTTAAAGGAAGCGGTCGGGGGGGCCTACGAGCAGTACTTC.

This clonotype was counted many times. The rearrangement joins TRBV6-1 to TRBJ2-6; no firm D call. The germline V gene has CDR1 MNHNS and CDR2 SASEGT. The CDR3 is made up of 16 amino acids. Trimming took off 7 bases at V and 1 base at J, with 14 bases between the two ends. CDR3 protein: CASIPTVLSGANVLTF. The CDR3 coding sequence is TGTGCCAGCATCCCAACGGTGCTGTCTGGGGCCAACGTCCTGACTTTC.

This clonotype came up many times. The genes are TRBV20-1 and TRBJ1-1; D not certain. Germline V gene data show CDR1 as DFQATT and CDR2 as SNEGSKA (reference sequence). This CDR3 is built from 10 residues. The V gene lost 6 bases and the J gene lost 4 bases, with 6 bases spanning the gap. The CDR3 DNA follows: TGCAGTGCCAGCGGCACTGAAGCTTTCTTT. It is translated as CSASGTEAFF.

The rearrangement links TRBV11-3 to TRBJ1-1, with a weak D call TRBD1 (5 bases). The germline V and J ends were trimmed by 5 bases and 7 bases, with 11 bases remaining between them. Germline V gene sequence: CDR1 SGHNT, CDR2 YENEEA. The CDR3 is made up of 12 amino acids. This chain's CDR3 is CASSPGGGEAFF. DNA for the CDR3: TGTGCCAGCAGCCCCGGGGGGGGTGAAGCTTTCTTT.

This clonotype was seen many times. V gene TRBV2 combines with J gene TRBJ2-7, with TRBD2 matching 12 bases. CDR1 SNHLY and CDR2 FYNNEI come from the germline V gene. Losses at the gene ends were 6 bases for V and 5 bases for J; bases not matched to a gene: 5. CDR3 length: 14 residues. The CDR3 coding sequence is TGTGCCAGCAGATGGACTAGCGGGGAGAACGAGCAGTACTTC. Amino acid sequence: CASRWTSGENEQYF.

This clonotype was seen at least ten times. The V call is TRBV6-5, the J call TRBJ1-2, with unresolved D. Germline-derived CDR1 and CDR2 are MNHEY and SVGAGI. Trimming took 0 bases from V and 4 from J, leaving 12 bases between them. This CDR3 comprises 15 residues. The CDR3 region has the DNA TGTGCCAGCAGTTACTCGGCAAGGTTTGGCTATGGCTACACCTTC. Translation gives CASSYSARFGYGYTF.

This clonotype was seen once. With only one base between it and a far larger clone, this is likely a read error. This rearrangement joins TRBV18 to TRBJ2-1; D gene ambiguous. The last part of the DNA fits TRBJ2-5 better; the J call may be wrong. The germline CDR1 and CDR2 sequences are KGHSH and LQKENI. The CDR3 runs 12 residues. Here the CDR3 DNA reads TGTGCCAGCTCAACAGACCAAGAGGCCCAGTACTTC. It codes for CASSTDQEAQYF.

This clonotype was observed at least ten times. The V call is TRBV27, the J call TRBJ1-1; D is unresolved. Trimming cost V 0 bases and J 9 bases, with 8 bases left between them. The CDR3 contains 12 residues. Germline V lookup: CDR1 MNHEY, CDR2 SMNVEV (reference sequence). CDR3 sequence: CASSLSGRKAFF. Written as DNA, the CDR3 is TGTGCCAGCAGTTTATCTGGTCGAAAAGCTTTCTTT.

This clonotype was seen repeatedly, ten times or more. The rearrangement joins TRBV4-1 to TRBJ2-4, with a tentative D call TRBD2 (6 bases). Trimming stripped 5 bases from V and 0 bases from J, with 8 bases between. Germline V lookup: CDR1 MGHRA, CDR2 YSYEKL. The CDR3 length is 14 residues. CDR3 amino acids: CASSSGLAKNIQYF. Written as DNA, the CDR3 is TGCGCCAGCAGCTCGGGACTAGCCAAAAACATTCAGTACTTC.

This clonotype was counted ten times or more. V usage is TRBV11-2 and J usage is TRBJ2-4; no definite D call. The CDR3 is made up of 16 amino acids. Trimming removed 1 base from V and 1 base from J, with 11 bases in between. Germline CDR1 is SGHAT and CDR2 is FQNNGV. The DNA of the CDR3 is TGTGCCAGCAGCTTAGGGGCAATTCCTGCCAAAAACATTCAGTACTTC. Translated: CASSLGAIPAKNIQYF.

This clonotype came up many times. The chain recombines TRBV12-5 with TRBJ1-1; TRBD1 aligns across 7 bases. The CDR3 totals 14 residues. V lost 2 bases, J lost 4 bases, and 4 bases stayed unmatched. From germline, CDR1 is LGHNT and CDR2 FRNRAP. The CDR3 nucleotides read TGTGCTAGTGGTTTGTACAGGGGAAGCACTGAAGCTTTCTTT. Translating gives CASGLYRGSTEAFF.

For this clonotype: This is likely an artifact of a read error, given a far larger clone one base away. In nucleotides, the CDR3 is TGTGCCAGCAGCCTTACCGGGACTCCAGTGAGGGAGCAGTACTTC. Encoded protein: CASSLTGTPVREQYF. The rearrangement uses TRBV6-1 and TRBJ2-7; weak D call: TRBD2 (6 bases). V lost 6 bases, J lost 7 bases, and 22 bases lay in between. The CDR3 is 15 amino acids. CDR1 and CDR2 (germline): MNHNS, SASEGT.

This clonotype was seen many times. The chain joins TRBV2 to TRBJ2-1; 7 positions match TRBD2. Germline CDR1 and CDR2: SNHLY and FYNNEI. V was pared by 6 bases and J by 8 bases, with 7 bases of the junction left unmatched. The CDR3 sequence is 13 residues long. CDR3 region: CASRYQTSHEQFF. Written as DNA, the CDR3 is TGTGCCAGCAGATATCAGACTAGCCATGAGCAGTTCTTC.